This entry concerns a single T cell receptor beta chain. The sample comes from a study of T cell repertoires in ileal Crohn's disease. Sequencing used immunoSEQ multiplex PCR; TCRdb keeps in-frame clones, though not all of them. Among over 8,500 clones listed, 70% to 80% were seen once. Germline V gene sequence: CDR1 SNHLY, CDR2 FYNNEI. CDR3 length equals 15 residues. V gave up 7 bases and J gave up 0 bases, with 15 bases separating them. Stated time point: neoterminal ileum biopsy at postoperative endoscopy, about 6 months after surgery. This clonotype was obtained from an adult with Crohn's disease. The sample was ileal tissue. V gene TRBV2 combines with J gene TRBJ1-2; D may be TRBD1 (6 bases). The CDR3 region is CASNREGDPNYGYTF. The CDR3 DNA reads TGTGCCAGCAATAGGGAGGGGGACCCTAACTATGGCTACACCTTC. The full variable domain, with the rest looked up from reference TRBV2 and TRBJ1-2, is EPEVTQTPSHQVTQMGQEVILRCVPISNHLYFYWYRQILGQKVEFLVSFYNNEISEKSEIFDDQFSVERPDGSNFTLKIRSTKLEDSAMYFCASNREGDPNYGYTFGSGTRLTVV.